Presented here are 8 T cell receptor beta chains from one specimen sequenced in a study of lymphopenia after photon versus proton radiotherapy. The method was immunoSEQ multiplex PCR; TCRdb's version includes in-frame clones alone and lacks a portion of them. The sample has about 160,000 clones; about nine tenths are singletons. Specimen: peripheral blood, collected from a patient treated with photon-based radiotherapy. These receptors were obtained from a man aged 50-60 years with gastric cancer.

V gene TRBV19 combines with J gene TRBJ1-3; D may be TRBD1 (5 bases). Germline values: CDR1 LNHDA, CDR2 SQIVND (reference sequence). There are 14 residues in the CDR3. Trimming took 6 bases from V and 7 from J, leaving 16 bases between them. Here the CDR3 reads CASSRGERGNTIYF. CDR3 DNA: TGTGCCAGTAGCCGGGGCGAGAGAGGGAACACCATATATTTT.

V usage is TRBV5-4 and J usage is TRBJ2-1; D unresolved. V lost 4 bases and J 10 bases, leaving 21 bases between the germline ends. CDR1 SGHNT and CDR2 YYREEE come from the germline V gene (reference sequence). The CDR3 contains 15 residues. The CDR3 DNA sequence: TGTGCCAGCAGCCCCCCGGGTGCGTCCCGCCTAGAGCAGTTCTTC. This gives the protein CASSPPGASRLEQFF.

The gene calls are TRBV13 and TRBJ2-4; tentative D call: TRBD2 (6 bases). The CDR3 totals 15 residues. The germline V and J ends were trimmed by 3 bases and 1 base, with 10 bases remaining between them. Germline lookup yields CDR1 PRHDT and CDR2 FYEKMQ (reference sequence). CDR3 loop: CASSLSGVAKNIQYF. The CDR3, as DNA: TGTGCCAGCAGCTTGTCGGGGGTGGCCAAAAACATTCAGTACTTC.

The CDR3 region has the DNA TGCGCCAGCAGCCCCGGACTAGCGTCAAGCTCCTACAATGAGCAGTTCTTC. It is translated as CASSPGLASSSYNEQFF. J is TRBJ2-1 and V is TRBV5-1, with 9 bases identical to TRBD2. The CDR3 runs to 17 residues. Germline V gene lookup returns CDR1 SGHRS and CDR2 YFSETQ. The junction had 8 bases not matched to a gene; V was cut back by 4 bases and J by 0 bases. The entire variable domain, with the rest obtained from reference TRBV5-1 and TRBJ2-1, is as follows: KAGVTQTPRYLIKTRGQQVTLSCSPISGHRSVSWYQQTPGQGLQFLFEYFSETQRNKGNFPGRFSGRQFSNSRSEMNVSTLELGDSALYLCASSPGLASSSYNEQFFGPGTRLTVL.

With respect to this clone: The germline gene is not matched at one end of the junction; a read error may be the cause. CDR3 DNA: TGCGCCAGCAGCCAAAACCGGGACGGTCTACATTTT. It translates to CASSQNRDGLHF. This chain joins TRBV5-1 and TRBJ1-3; TRBD1 is a possible D gene (5 bases). The CDR3 loop spans 12 amino acids. CDR1 is SGHRS, CDR2 YFSETQ, per germline.

V usage is TRBV11-3 and J usage is TRBJ2-3, with D possibly TRBD1 on 6 matching bases. V lost 1 base and J lost 0, with 8 bases in between. This CDR3 has 15 residues. Germline V lookup: CDR1 SGHNT, CDR2 YENEEA. CDR3 DNA: TGTGCCAGCAGCTTAGGGACAGTTAGCACAGATACGCAGTATTTT. This gives the protein CASSLGTVSTDTQYF.

This chain connects TRBV5-6 to TRBJ1-2; no clear D gene. CDR1 and CDR2 from the germline V gene are SGHDT and YYEEEE. Deletions cut 0 bases from V and 8 bases from J, with 8 bases between. The CDR3 contains 12 residues. The CDR3 region has the DNA TGTGCCAGCAGCTTGGCCGGGTACGGCTACACCTTC. It yields the protein CASSLAGYGYTF.

The rearrangement joins TRBV18 to TRBJ2-5, with a possible D match to TRBD2 (5 bases). The V gene lost 3 bases and the J gene lost 4 bases, with 12 bases spanning the gap. The CDR3 runs 14 residues. CDR1 is KGHSH and CDR2 is LQKENI in the germline V gene. CDR3 region: CASSPQEVRETQYF. The CDR3 DNA reads TGTGCCAGCTCACCTCAGGAGGTGCGAGAGACCCAGTACTTC.